The 25 T cell receptor beta chains given below trace back to one sample, sequenced in a study of T cells in Graves' hyperthyroidism and ophthalmopathy. RNA transcripts gave rise to amplified TCR beta CDR3 regions. Primed by the HTBI set, a first-round RT-PCR was run on the TCR CDR3. TCRdb reprocessed the multiplex PCR reads via MiXCR and lists one record per CDR3 protein. The sample contains about 640,000 distinct CDR3 sequences, under 25% of which appear only once. Sequencing was carried out using blood. These receptors all come from a man aged 25-45 years with Graves' ophthalmopathy.

This clonotype was detected many times. The rearrangement joins TRBV7-2 to TRBJ1-3; no clear D. There are 16 residues in the CDR3. CDR1 and CDR2 from the germline V gene are SGHTA and FQGNSA. V lost 5 bases to trimming and J lost 2 bases, with 16 bases between them. The CDR3 nucleotides read TGTGCCAGCAGCCAATCTCAGCTTTTCCCTGGAAACACCATATATTTT. Translating gives CASSQSQLFPGNTIYF.

This clonotype was detected many times. This CDR3 reads CASSEPPTGVVDYNEQFF. CDR3 DNA: TGTGCCAGCAGCGAACCTCCAACAGGAGTTGTGGACTACAATGAGCAGTTCTTC. J is TRBJ2-1 and V is TRBV7-9, with D possibly being TRBD1 (5 bases). Germline CDR1 SEHNR, CDR2 FQNEAQ (reference sequence). The CDR3 loop spans 18 amino acids. V was clipped by 5 bases and J by 3 bases, with 23 bases between them.

V gene TRBV7-9 combines with J gene TRBJ2-7; D gene ambiguous. Germline CDR1 is SEHNR and CDR2 is FQNEAQ (reference sequence). The CDR3 has 13 amino acids. Trimming removed 8 bases from V and 0 bases from J, with 11 bases in between. CDR3 in amino acids: CASCAPDSYEQYF. CDR3 coding DNA: TGTGCCAGCTGTGCCCCAGACTCCTACGAGCAGTACTTC. The full variable domain, with the rest looked up from reference TRBV7-9 and TRBJ2-7, is DTGVSQNPRHKITKRGQNVTFRCDPISEHNRLYWYRQTLGQGPEFLTYFQNEAQLEKSRLLSDRFSAERPKGSFSTLEIQRTEQGDSAMYLCASCAPDSYEQYFGPGTRLTVT.

The chain couples TRBV28 to TRBJ2-7; D is uncertain. Per the germline V gene, CDR1 is MDHEN and CDR2 is SYDVKM. Trimming removed 2 bases from V and 2 bases from J, with 10 bases in between. The CDR3 covers 14 residues. The CDR3 loop reads CASSLTQATYEQYF. CDR3 sequence (DNA): TGTGCCAGCAGTTTAACTCAGGCCACCTACGAGCAGTACTTC.

The chain joins TRBV29-1 to TRBJ2-1; D may match TRBD1 or TRBD2 (5 bases each). This CDR3 has 16 amino acids. V dropped 0 bases and J dropped 3 bases, with 15 bases sitting between them. Germline values: CDR1 SQVTM, CDR2 ANQGSEA. In DNA, the CDR3 is TGCAGCGTTGAAGAAAACGGGGCGACGATCTACAATGAGCAGTTCTTC. Translation: CSVEENGATIYNEQFF.

The gene calls are TRBV5-5 and TRBJ2-7; 7 nucleotides align to TRBD1. V shed 9 bases, J shed 1 base, and the junction held 10 bases outside the gene matches. The CDR3 length is 14 residues. Germline V gene sequence: CDR1 SGHKS, CDR2 YYEKEE (reference sequence). The CDR3 DNA reads as TGTGCCATTCCCCGAGAGGGACAGTCCTACGAGCAGTACTTC. Translation gives CAIPREGQSYEQYF.

The genes are TRBV20-1 and TRBJ2-1, with 8 nucleotides matching TRBD1. The length of the CDR3 is 16 residues. Trimming cost V 3 bases and J 6 bases; bases outside gene matches: 13. The germline gives CDR1 DFQATT, CDR2 SNEGSKA (reference sequence). CDR3 nucleotide sequence: TGCAGTGCTAGGGATCGACAGGGGTGGTTGGGCAATGAGCAGTTCTTC. It is translated as CSARDRQGWLGNEQFF.

In its sample, this clonotype was seen a few times. This rearrangement joins TRBV20-1 to TRBJ1-6, with TRBD1 matching 9 bases. Trimming took 1 base from V and 8 from J; bases not matched to a gene: 6. This CDR3 comprises 15 residues. The germline gives CDR1 DFQATT, CDR2 SNEGSKA (reference sequence). The DNA for the CDR3 is TGCAGTGCTAGAGGGGTGGGACAGGGTTATTCACCCCTCCACTTT. This gives the protein CSARGVGQGYSPLHF.

This clonotype showed up many times. The chain links TRBV11-2 to TRBJ2-6; the D is unclear. V gave up 3 bases and J gave up 2 bases, with 11 bases separating them. The CDR3 extends over 16 amino acids. CDR1 and CDR2 (germline): SGHAT, FQNNGV. The CDR3 nucleotides read TGTGCCAGCAGCTTTGCCTCGGTAACTGGGGCCAACGTCCTGACTTTC. Translating it yields CASSFASVTGANVLTF.

The chain carries TRBV28 and TRBJ1-1; no clear D. The CDR3 totals 16 residues. Trimming pared 4 bases from V and 3 bases from J, leaving 18 bases between. CDR1 MDHEN and CDR2 SYDVKM come from the germline V gene. The CDR3 nucleotides are TGTGCCAGCAGTTACAATCTTGTACGCCTGGACACTGAAGCTTTCTTT. This encodes CASSYNLVRLDTEAFF.

In this sample, this clonotype turned up many times. The rearrangement joins TRBV11-2 to TRBJ2-7; the D gene is possibly TRBD2 (5 bases). The V and J ends lost 10 bases and 1 base respectively, with 23 bases between them. This CDR3 region has 16 residues. Germline V gene lookup returns CDR1 SGHAT and CDR2 FQNNGV. The CDR3 region has the DNA TGTGCCACACGGGGTTTAATAGGACCCAATTCCTACGAGCAGTACTTC. This translates into CATRGLIGPNSYEQYF.

This clonotype was counted only a few times. This chain connects TRBV5-1 to TRBJ2-2; 9 positions agree with TRBD1. Germline V lookup: CDR1 SGHRS, CDR2 YFSETQ. This CDR3 spans 15 amino acids. The V gene end was trimmed by 4 bases and the J gene end by 7 bases; junction bases not matched to a gene: 8. DNA for the CDR3: TGCGCCAGCAGCCCGGGGGGACAGGGCATCGGGGAGCTGTTTTTT. This translates into CASSPGGQGIGELFF.

There are many counts of this clonotype. This CDR3 is CASSWDTTYTDTQYF. The CDR3 nucleotides are TGCGCCAGCAGCTGGGACACCACTTACACAGATACGCAGTATTTT. V usage is TRBV5-1 and J usage is TRBJ2-3, with D possibly matching TRBD1 (6 bases). Trimming cost V 3 bases and J 2 bases, with 13 bases left between them. This CDR3 contains 15 residues. Germline V gene lookup returns CDR1 SGHRS and CDR2 YFSETQ.

In this sample, this clonotype turned up a few times. This chain links TRBV28 with TRBJ2-7, with D perhaps matching TRBD1 or TRBD2 (5 bases each). The CDR3 consists of 11 residues. Trimming cost V 7 bases and J 11 bases, with 15 bases left between them. Germline values: CDR1 MDHEN, CDR2 SYDVKM. CDR3 sequence reads: CASTEGSGEYF. The CDR3 nucleotides read TGTGCCAGCACCGAGGGGTCCGGGGAGTACTTC.

In this sample, this clonotype turned up many times. The V call is TRBV29-1, the J call TRBJ2-7, with 10 bases matching TRBD1. This CDR3 has 12 residues. Germline V CDR1 and CDR2: SQVTM, ANQGSEA. J lost 5 bases, V lost 4 bases, and 2 bases had no gene match. Here the CDR3 reads CSVGGTGDEQYF. As DNA, the CDR3 is TGCAGCGTTGGCGGGACAGGGGACGAGCAGTACTTC.

This clonotype showed up just a few times. The V and J genes are TRBV27 and TRBJ2-1, with 9 positions matching TRBD2. With 5 bases clipped from V and 4 bases from J, the junction kept 6 bases outside the gene matches. Germline V gene sequence: CDR1 MNHEY, CDR2 SMNVEV (reference sequence). The CDR3 length is 15 residues. DNA of the CDR3: TGTGCCAGCAGTCTAGCGGGACTAGCATACAATGAGCAGTTCTTC. The encoded protein is CASSLAGLAYNEQFF.

This clonotype was found a few times. The CDR3 loop is CASSRNLAETYEQYF. The CDR3 region has the DNA TGCGCCAGCAGCCGAAATCTAGCGGAGACCTACGAGCAGTACTTC. The chain employs TRBV5-1 and TRBJ2-7, with TRBD2 matching 7 bases. Trimming removed 4 bases from V and 2 bases from J; junction bases left unmatched: 9. The CDR3 consists of 15 residues. The germline CDR1 and CDR2 sequences are SGHRS and YFSETQ. The complete variable domain, with remaining parts taken from reference TRBV5-1 and TRBJ2-7, reads KAGVTQTPRYLIKTRGQQVTLSCSPISGHRSVSWYQQTPGQGLQFLFEYFSETQRNKGNFPGRFSGRQFSNSRSEMNVSTLELGDSALYLCASSRNLAETYEQYFGPGTRLTVT.

J is TRBJ2-7 and V is TRBV29-1; D might be TRBD2 (5 bases). V was clipped by 4 bases and J by 1 base, with 11 bases between them. The CDR3 covers 13 residues. Per the germline V gene, CDR1 is SQVTM and CDR2 is ANQGSEA. The CDR3 here is CSVADSGSYEQYF. For the CDR3, the DNA is TGCAGCGTTGCGGACTCCGGATCCTACGAGCAGTACTTC.

The chain has TRBV7-9 and TRBJ2-2; TRBD1 agrees at 7 bases. V lost 5 bases, J lost 0 bases, and 6 bases stayed unmatched. From germline, CDR1 is SEHNR and CDR2 FQNEAQ (reference sequence). The CDR3 has 16 amino acids. CDR3 bases: TGTGCCAGCAGCCACCGGGACAGAGCGAACACCGGGGAGCTGTTTTTT. Its translation is CASSHRDRANTGELFF.

This clonotype was found many times. The chain couples TRBV28 to TRBJ1-2, with 9 bases lining up with TRBD1. Unmatched junction bases numbered 8, after V lost 6 bases and J lost 6 bases. CDR1 and CDR2 from the germline V gene are MDHEN and SYDVKM. This CDR3 is 14 amino acids long. CDR3: CASRETGGSNGYTF. The CDR3 DNA follows: TGTGCCAGCAGGGAGACAGGGGGTTCCAATGGCTACACCTTC.

This chain's CDR3 is CSAATTGNNYEQYF. CDR3 bases: TGCAGTGCCGCTACCACAGGGAATAACTACGAGCAGTACTTC. The chain links TRBV20-1 to TRBJ2-7; D possibly corresponds to TRBD1 (6 bases). Trimming took off 6 bases at V and 3 bases at J, with 18 bases between the two ends. CDR1 and CDR2 (germline): DFQATT, SNEGSKA (reference sequence). This CDR3 is 14 amino acids long.

This clonotype was seen more than once but under ten times. The CDR3 here is CASSESISVETQYF. The CDR3 DNA reads as TGCGCCAGCAGTGAGTCGATTTCGGTAGAGACCCAGTACTTC. The rearrangement links TRBV10-1 to TRBJ2-5, with D unclear. CDR1 and CDR2 (germline): WNHNN, SYGVQD (reference sequence). This CDR3 is built from 14 residues. With 0 bases removed from V and 4 bases from J, the gap between germline ends came to 9 bases.

The sample holds many counts of this clonotype. The rearrangement links TRBV28 to TRBJ2-7; TRBD2 aligns across 7 bases. The CDR3 contains 16 residues. Germline lookup yields CDR1 MDHEN and CDR2 SYDVKM. V was pared by 3 bases and J by 4 bases, with 12 bases of the junction left unmatched. The CDR3 region is CASSLGGEELYYEQYF. In nucleotides, the CDR3 is TGTGCCAGCAGTTTGGGGGGGGAGGAGCTATATTACGAGCAGTACTTC. Supplemented by reference TRBV28 and TRBJ2-7, the full variable domain reads DVKVTQSSRYLVKRTGEKVFLECVQDMDHENMFWYRQDPGLGLRLIYFSYDVKMKEKGDIPEGYSVSREKKERFSLILESASTNQTSMYLCASSLGGEELYYEQYFGPGTRLTVT.

This clonotype has just a few counts. The J gene is TRBJ2-7, the V gene TRBV7-9; the match to TRBD2 covers 9 bases. The germline gives CDR1 SEHNR, CDR2 FQNEAQ (reference sequence). V was pared by 4 bases and J by 0 bases, with 10 bases of the junction left unmatched. This CDR3 region has 17 residues. This CDR3 reads CASSSKLAGASSYEQYF. CDR3 DNA: TGTGCCAGCAGCTCCAAGTTAGCGGGGGCCAGCTCCTACGAGCAGTACTTC.

On this clonotype itself: It is likely a read error, because the conserved phenylalanine at the end of the CDR3 is missing. The gene calls are TRBV28 and TRBJ2-7; a weak D match, TRBD2 (5 bases). V lost 6 bases, J lost 3 bases, and 12 bases lay in between. This CDR3 spans 13 amino acids. Germline CDR1 is MDHEN and CDR2 is SYDVKM. In nucleotides, the CDR3 is TGTGCCAGCAGCTCGAGGGTTTACTACGAGCAGTACCTC. This codes for CASSSRVYYEQYL.